This T cell receptor (beta chain) was captured by sequencing in a study of identical twins (dated by TCRdb to about 2016). Regarding the complete study: To test whether fetal clonotypes persist, the study used deep sequencing on TCR alpha and beta repertoires from monozygotic twins, unrelated adults of various ages, and cord blood. To rule out contamination, the twin experiments were replicated at different times with different library preparation protocols. What the study reported, not specific to this receptor: Compared with coincidental sharing between unrelated individuals, out-of-frame TCR alpha sequences shared between twins showed an excess of sequences with low generation probability. Invariant T cells such as MAIT and iNKT could partly confound zero-insertion analyses, though diverse VJ usage argued against this for most clonotypes. The excess sharing between twins in beta out-of-frame sequences was weaker because fewer shared sequences reduced the signal-to-noise ratio. Abundant cord blood beta clonotypes carried fewer insertions; young adult naive repertoires showed a weaker similar trend, while memory repertoires showed none. Because the same donors could not be followed over many years, the conclusions depended on cross-sectional statistical analysis. In monozygotic twins, out-of-frame TCR alpha sharing was systematically underestimated by recombination models, although the models agreed with sharing between unrelated individuals.

From V the trimming removes 2 bases and from J it removes 2 bases, while the gene matches leave 3 bases of the junction unaccounted for. From a lookup of the germline V gene (reference sequence), CDR1 and CDR2 are GTSNPN and SVGIG. Its CDR3 holds 13 amino acids, cysteine through phenylalanine. The DNA shown is the 39-base CDR3, in frame from base 1. This clonotype was seen only a few times. There is no known antigen for this receptor. There are no base qualities to consult, and no much larger clone falls within one base. Library method: 5' RACE. This sample was sequenced with an Illumina HiSeq 2000. Template switching added a universal primer binding site, and the final cDNA carried a unique molecular identifier that allowed TCR cDNA molecules to be counted accurately. Specific primers in the conserved constant-segment region were used to synthesize first-strand cDNA for TCR alpha and beta chains. Each cDNA library was double barcoded, with a SMART-Mk sample barcode plus Illumina barcodes, to control for contamination. TruSeq adapter sequences, together with Illumina sample barcodes, were added in two successive PCR steps. Sequencing of the TCR alpha and beta cDNA libraries was done on the Illumina HiSeq platform using custom primers. The paper's data handling went like this. Unique molecular identifiers were extracted from raw reads with MiGEC, and CDR3 positions were determined with MiXCR. Recombination models were inferred per individual with the repgenHMM and IGoR tools using an EM algorithm. The tcR package in R was used for shared clonotype analysis, with sharing normalized by the product of cloneset sizes. To study raw recombination without the effects of thymic and clonal selection, out-of-frame nonproductive sequences were analyzed. TCRdb reanalyzed the raw reads on its own, using fastp at Q25 for trimming and MiXCR for clone calling, and kept in-frame beta chains. Every entry covers one CDR3 protein and lists the most common genes and DNA from its rows. Here the V and J calls rest on TCRdb's processing, not on the authors' analysis. For this sample there are 200,000 to 250,000 distinct CDR3 sequences; roughly 13% appear just once. The ten largest account for roughly 3.7% of the sample.

Every donor was a healthy Caucasian. Three pairs of female monozygotic twins, all aged about 18 to 29 years, made up the twin cohort. Using Miltenyi CD45RO+ enrichment and human naive T-cell isolation kits, memory (CD45RO+) and naive T cells were isolated from PBMC. The same sample was also used in a study of yellow fever vaccine responses in identical twins. The second study's paper adds: The T cell response to vaccination in identical twins was reported by the authors to appear partly convergent and partly personalized. The study precisely tracked vaccine-responding T cell clones in identical twins.

This TCR was sampled from a woman between 18 and 29 years old in good health. Sequencing input: memory (CD45RO+) T cells sorted from blood. The cell subset or site label of this sample denotes: CD45RO+ enriched T cells. The chain is encoded by TRBV30 joined to TRBJ2-7, with 7 bases matching TRBD1. The CDR3 reads as follows: CAWSSGQPYEQYF. The sequenced DNA is TGTGCCTGGAGTTCGGGACAGCCCTACGAGCAGTACTTC.